These 12 T cell receptor beta chains were all obtained from the same sample, sequenced in a study of CD8 T cells in Susac syndrome. RNA in amounts of about 0.5 to 1 ug was reverse transcribed with random hexamers. Via MiXCR, TCRdb re-called the immunoSEQ multiplex PCR reads, giving one row per CDR3 protein. The repertoire includes about 110,000 distinct CDR3 sequences, roughly 95% of them detected once, and roughly 0.43% sits in the top ten. Sequenced material: CD8+ T cells from PBMCs. The source is a human donor with Susac syndrome.

This sequence joins TRBV20-1 and TRBJ2-1, with TRBD2 matching 8 bases. Trimming removed 5 bases from V and 4 bases from J; junction bases left unmatched: 7. Germline V gives CDR1 DFQATT, CDR2 SNEGSKA (reference sequence). The CDR3 runs to 14 residues. The CDR3 DNA reads as TGCAGTGCTTCCCCTAGCGGGCAGTACAATGAGCAGTTCTTC. This sequence encodes CSASPSGQYNEQFF.

The V gene is TRBV20-1, the J gene TRBJ1-3; no clear D. The CDR3 is 14 residues long. Per germline, CDR1 DFQATT and CDR2 SNEGSKA (reference sequence). Trimming removed 0 bases at V and 6 bases at J, with 12 bases between. The CDR3 region has the DNA TGCAGTGCTAGAGATCGTGGACTGGAAAACACCATATATTTT. Protein sequence: CSARDRGLENTIYF.

The chain joins TRBV12-3 or TRBV12-4 to TRBJ2-5; possibly TRBD1 for D (6 bases). Trimming cost V 7 bases and J 10 bases, with 13 bases left between them. This CDR3 region has 11 residues. The CDR3: CASNLEGDQYF. CDR3 bases: TGTGCCAGCAACCTCGAGGGGGACCAGTACTTC.

The rearrangement uses TRBV7-3 and TRBJ2-7; either TRBD1 or TRBD2 may fit D (5 bases each). Germline V gene lookup returns CDR1 SGHTA and CDR2 FQGTGA. This CDR3 is built from 13 residues. V was trimmed by 4 bases and J by 1 base, leaving 8 bases between them. The CDR3 loop is CASSSGPSYEQYF. CDR3 DNA: TGTGCCAGCAGCTCGGGACCTTCCTACGAGCAGTACTTC.

The chain recombines TRBV20-1 with TRBJ1-1; possibly TRBD1 for D (6 bases). CDR3 length equals 12 residues. From germline, CDR1 is DFQATT and CDR2 SNEGSKA (reference sequence). DNA of the CDR3: TGCACCGCTTACAGGGAGAACACTGAAGCTTTCTTT. Translation: CTAYRENTEAFF.

The chain uses TRBV4-3 and TRBJ2-1; D uncertain. The germline V gene encodes CDR1 LGHNA and CDR2 YSLEER. This CDR3 region has 12 residues. V was trimmed by 5 bases and J by 10 bases, leaving 12 bases between them. CDR3 bases: TGCGCCAGCAGCTTAGAAGGGATAGAGCAGTTCTTC. This codes for CASSLEGIEQFF.

The chain has TRBV27 and TRBJ2-3, with D tentatively TRBD2 (6 bases). Germline V gene sequence: CDR1 MNHEY, CDR2 SMNVEV (reference sequence). The length of the CDR3 is 16 residues. The germline V and J ends were trimmed by 3 bases and 3 bases, with 16 bases remaining between them. The CDR3 DNA follows: TGTGCCAGCAGTTTTATTATACGCGGGATTACAGATACGCAGTATTTT. The encoded protein is CASSFIIRGITDTQYF.

The chain employs TRBV20-1 and TRBJ2-1; TRBD2 matches at 7 bases. Unmatched junction bases numbered 5, after V lost 5 bases and J lost 7 bases. CDR1 is DFQATT, CDR2 SNEGSKA, per germline (reference sequence). The CDR3 loop spans 12 amino acids. CDR3 bases: TGCAGTGCTCCCGGGACTAAAAATGAGCAGTTCTTC. It encodes CSAPGTKNEQFF.

V gene TRBV2 combines with J gene TRBJ2-7; 7 bases map to TRBD2. The trim removed 5 bases at V and 5 bases at J, leaving 15 bases unmatched. Germline V gene sequence: CDR1 SNHLY, CDR2 FYNNEI. The CDR3 consists of 16 residues. CDR3 coding DNA: TGTGCCAGCAGTCGCTCCGGGCGGGGGAGGCCCGACGAGCAGTACTTC. Amino acid sequence: CASSRSGRGRPDEQYF.

The chain couples TRBV5-6 to TRBJ2-7, with 7 bases lining up with TRBD2. Germline-derived CDR1 and CDR2 are SGHDT and YYEEEE. The length of the CDR3 is 13 residues. The V and J ends lost 7 bases and 6 bases, in that order; junction bases with no gene match: 10. CDR3 sequence: CASSSGDGGEQYF. The CDR3 DNA follows: TGTGCCAGCTCGAGCGGGGATGGTGGCGAGCAGTACTTC.

This clonotype has a single count. The chain uses TRBV4-3 and TRBJ2-1; unclear D gene. V lost 0 bases and J 5 bases, leaving 5 bases between the germline ends. The length of the CDR3 is 13 residues. Per the germline V gene, CDR1 is LGHNA and CDR2 is YSLEER. The CDR3 loop is CASSQDGHNEQFF. CDR3 nucleotides: TGCGCCAGCAGCCAAGACGGCCACAATGAGCAGTTCTTC.

The chain joins TRBV9 to TRBJ2-7; no clear D. The V end was cut by 3 bases, the J end by 0 bases, with 7 bases between. The germline gives CDR1 SGDLS, CDR2 YYNGEE. This CDR3 comprises 13 residues. For the CDR3, the DNA is TGTGCCAGCAGCGGGCAGCACTCCTACGAGCAGTACTTC. Translation: CASSGQHSYEQYF.